This entry describes one T cell receptor beta chain. The sample belongs to a study of PD-L1 blockade in urothelial cancer. The time point here: peripheral blood 6 weeks after treatment start. V lost 1 base and J lost 10; bases outside the gene matches: 8. This CDR3 contains 16 residues. Per germline, CDR1 SGHNT and CDR2 YENEEA. The repertoire was sequenced with immunoSEQ multiplex PCR; TCRdb's copy has only in-frame clones and lacks some. Found here are about 30,000 clones, 75% to 85% of them singletons; the top ten hold approximately 3.5%. Sequenced material: PBMCs, taken around atezolizumab (anti-PD-L1) treatment. V and J are TRBV11-3 and TRBJ2-1; TRBD2 aligns across 12 bases. The clonotype originates from a man aged 65 to 85 with urothelial cancer. The CDR3 loop is CASSLGTSGTGFEQFF. In DNA, the CDR3 is TGTGCCAGCAGCTTAGGGACTAGCGGGACAGGGTTCGAGCAGTTCTTC.